This entry describes one T cell receptor (beta chain). Its cognate antigen is unknown. Per the germline V gene, CDR1 is MDHEN and CDR2 is SYDVKM. Trimming took 7 bases from V and 0 from J, leaving 7 bases between them. CDR3 length: 12 amino acids. The data originate from a study of T cells in localized non-small cell lung cancer. The study's findings and limits: Sequencing was limited to one tumor region, leaving the possibility of heterogeneity open. Among blood samples, higher T cell density accompanied longer overall survival. Exceeding tumor, uninvolved adjacent lung had the highest T cell clonality. Turning up in adjacent lung were a median around 60 of the top 100 tumor clones.

The method was immunoSEQ multiplex PCR; TCRdb's version includes in-frame clones alone and lacks a portion of them. Of approximately 89,000 clones listed, about three quarters were seen once; the top ten hold 15% to 20%. This specimen consisted of PBMCs, obtained before any cancer treatment. This TCR was sampled from a man aged 35-69 years with stage II squamous cell lung carcinoma. V gene TRBV28 combines with J gene TRBJ2-7; D unresolved. The CDR3 reads CASIGNSYEQYF. CDR3 coding DNA: TGTGCCAGCATTGGGAACTCCTACGAGCAGTACTTC.